This T cell receptor (beta chain) was profiled in a study of blood T cells in healthy people across ages. Regarding the study as a whole: Measured against age, TCR beta diversity per million T cells decreased in a roughly linear manner. When set beside aged donors, long-lived donors presented more naive CD4+ cells and higher diversity. Shifts in expanded clonotypes may have been confounded by donor CMV status, which was unknown.

Only a few counts were recorded for this clonotype. Its antigen is unidentified. Donors gave ten milliliters of peripheral blood apiece. Primers used in a second PCR of about 7 to 11 cycles were a sample-barcoded 5' primer and a J-beta primer mix. TCRdb passed the 5' RACE reads through MiXCR, listing each CDR3 protein once. The data show hundreds of thousands of distinct CDR3 sequences, about three fifths seen once. From germline, CDR1 is MGHDK and CDR2 SYGVNS. The V and J ends lost 3 bases and 7 bases, in that order; junction bases with no gene match: 19. The CDR3 is 19 amino acids. The chain joins TRBV25-1 to TRBJ2-4; 9 positions match TRBD2. This receptor was identified in a man aged 25-45 years in good health. Sequencing used blood. CDR3 sequence: CASSDWASGTKTKPNIQYF. In DNA, the CDR3 is TGTGCCAGCAGTGATTGGGCTAGCGGGACAAAAACAAAACCTAACATTCAGTACTTC.